These 11 T cell receptor beta chains share one sample of origin, sequenced in a study of shared T cell receptors in the human thymus. Only in-frame clones appear in the TCRdb table, and some are missing; sequencing was by immunoSEQ multiplex PCR. Counted here are hundreds of thousands of clones, more than 70% occurring once; the ten biggest clones make up 0.009% to 0.0095%. The same sample was also studied in work on human thymus T cells.

Sequencing was done on a sample of thymocytes. These receptors were obtained from a boy under three years old with a congenital heart defect.

The chain is built from TRBV5-1 and TRBJ2-1, with TRBD2 matching 12 bases. The ends lost 6 bases at V and 8 bases at J; junction bases unmatched: 6. This CDR3 is built from 14 residues. Germline-derived CDR1 and CDR2 are SGHRS and YFSETQ. The CDR3 nucleotides are TGCGCCAGCAACGGACTAGCGGGAACGGATGAGCAGTTCTTC. Amino acids: CASNGLAGTDEQFF. Together with reference TRBV5-1 and TRBJ2-1, the CDR3 gives the full variable domain: KAGVTQTPRYLIKTRGQQVTLSCSPISGHRSVSWYQQTPGQGLQFLFEYFSETQRNKGNFPGRFSGRQFSNSRSEMNVSTLELGDSALYLCASNGLAGTDEQFFGPGTRLTVL.

This rearrangement joins TRBV7-2 to TRBJ1-2, with D uncertain. This CDR3 is 17 amino acids long. V lost 1 base to trimming and J lost 1 base, with 16 bases between them. CDR1 is SGHTA and CDR2 is FQGNSA in the germline V gene. The CDR3 loop is CASSLDLCAELNYGYTF. The CDR3 DNA is TGTGCCAGCAGCTTAGACCTGTGTGCGGAGCTTAACTATGGCTACACCTTC.

The CDR3 DNA follows: TGTGCCAGCAGCTTGGACCTGGGACAGGGCTTGGATGGAAACACCATATATTTT. Translation gives CASSLDLGQGLDGNTIYF. The rearrangement joins TRBV5-6 to TRBJ1-3; 9 bases agree with TRBD1. The CDR3 spans 18 residues. Per the germline V gene, CDR1 is SGHDT and CDR2 is YYEEEE. Unmatched junction bases numbered 10, after V lost 0 bases and J lost 3 bases.

The chain carries TRBV10-3 and TRBJ1-5, with D tentatively TRBD1 (5 bases). The ends were cut back, 0 bases at V and 5 bases at J, with 20 bases in the middle. The germline CDR1 and CDR2 sequences are ENHRY and SYGVKD. The CDR3 totals 18 residues. The DNA for the CDR3 is TGTGCCATCAGTGAGTCGAGACAGAGTCCGACTCCCGATCAGCCCCAGCATTTT. Translation gives CAISESRQSPTPDQPQHF.

The rearrangement links TRBV21-1 to TRBJ1-1; TRBD1, the table's D call, lacks a check against the DNA. TRBV21-1 represents a pseudogene. This CDR3 has 16 amino acids. Here the CDR3 reads CASSKPMTGVNTEAFF. CDR3 nucleotides: TGTGCCAGCAGCAAACCCATGACAGGGGTGAACACTGAAGCTTTCTTT.

This clone was recorded once. The chain uses TRBV15 and TRBJ2-1, with TRBD2 matching 11 bases. The CDR3 is 16 residues long. CDR1 and CDR2 from the germline V gene are LNHNV and YYDKDF (reference sequence). The trim removed 5 bases at V and 5 bases at J, leaving 8 bases unmatched. DNA for the CDR3: TGTGCCACCAGCGGGACAATAGCGGGAGGGGACAATGAGCAGTTCTTC. Translated: CATSGTIAGGDNEQFF.

The chain employs TRBV19 and TRBJ1-5; D is unclear. V lost 0 bases to trimming and J lost 5 bases, with 14 bases between them. From germline, CDR1 is LNHDA and CDR2 SQIVND (reference sequence). The CDR3 has 16 residues. The CDR3 region is CASSIDLNRQHQPQHF. The DNA of the CDR3 is TGTGCCAGTAGTATAGATCTGAACAGACAACATCAGCCCCAGCATTTT.

V gene TRBV6-4 combines with J gene TRBJ2-3, with a possible D match to TRBD1 (6 bases). Between the trimmed V and J ends, which lost 1 base and 6 bases, there was a span of 17 bases. Germline lookup yields CDR1 MRHNA and CDR2 SNTAGT. The CDR3 loop spans 16 amino acids. The CDR3 loop reads CASSDYLDSRLDTQYF. CDR3 DNA: TGTGCCAGCAGTGACTATCTGGACAGCAGACTGGATACGCAGTATTTT.

As DNA, the CDR3 is TGTGCCAGCTCACCGGACAGGGAGGTAGGGAGTCAGCCCCAGCATTTT. Its protein product is CASSPDREVGSQPQHF. J is TRBJ1-5 and V is TRBV18; 8 bases line up with TRBD1. J lost 6 bases, V lost 3 bases, and 10 bases had no gene match. CDR1 KGHSH and CDR2 LQKENI come from the germline V gene. This CDR3 contains 16 residues. The variable domain in full, with the rest retrieved from reference TRBV18 and TRBJ1-5, is NAGVMQNPRHLVRRRGQEARLRCSPMKGHSHVYWYRQLPEEGLKFMVYLQKENIIDESGMPKERFSAEFPKEGPSILRIQQVVRGDSAAYFCASSPDREVGSQPQHFGDGTRLSIL.

The chain recombines TRBV7-3 with TRBJ2-2; perhaps TRBD2 as D (7 bases). The CDR3 is 16 amino acids. The germline V and J ends were trimmed by 1 base and 4 bases, with 13 bases remaining between them. Germline lookup yields CDR1 SGHTA and CDR2 FQGTGA. The CDR3 DNA reads TGTGCCAGCAGCTTAATCGGGGGGCTAGTCACCGGGGAGCTGTTTTTT. This gives the protein CASSLIGGLVTGELFF.

This chain joins TRBV7-2 and TRBJ2-7; 13 positions match TRBD2. The CDR3 is made up of 13 amino acids. Germline assignment: CDR1 SGHTA and CDR2 FQGNSA. With V trimmed by 4 bases and J by 6 bases, 0 bases remained unmatched. The CDR3, as DNA: TGTGCCAGCAGCTGGACTAGCGGGAGCGAGCAGTACTTC. It is translated as CASSWTSGSEQYF. The full variable domain, completed using reference TRBV7-2 and TRBJ2-7, is GAGVSQSPSNKVTEKGKDVELRCDPISGHTALYWYRQSLGQGLEFLIYFQGNSAPDKSGLPSDRFSAERTGGSVSTLTIQRTQQEDSAVYLCASSWTSGSEQYFGPGTRLTVT.